This T cell receptor beta chain was profiled in a study of T cells in Graves' hyperthyroidism and ophthalmopathy. Study results and limitations: Blood samples included most of the expanded thyroid clonotypes exceeding 0.001.

The source material, RNA transcripts, was used to amplify TCR beta CDR3 regions. First-round RT-PCR of the TCR CDR3 relied on the HTBI primer set. One entry per CDR3 protein results from TCRdb running MiXCR on the multiplex PCR reads. Of more than 250,000 distinct CDR3 sequences listed, 13% to 15% are singletons. This clonotype was seen ten or more times. The target antigen is unknown. V lost 2 bases to trimming and J lost 6 bases, with 17 bases between them. CDR3 length: 15 residues. CDR1 and CDR2 (germline): SGHRS, YFSETQ. The chain links TRBV5-1 to TRBJ1-1, with TRBD1 as a possible D gene (5 bases). Sequenced input: blood. The origin of this receptor is a woman aged 45-60 years with Graves' hyperthyroidism that later progressed to Graves' ophthalmopathy. The CDR3 loop reads CASSLTGTGVPEAFF. The CDR3 region has the DNA TGCGCCAGCAGCTTAACCGGGACGGGGGTCCCTGAAGCTTTCTTT.